The 20 T cell receptor beta chains reported below all come from one sample, sequenced in a study of T cell responses to AZD1222 COVID-19 vaccine (dated by TCRdb to about 2021). Libraries were made using the immunoSEQ multiplex PCR assay. The clones in this table, taken by TCRdb from immuneACCESS, are in-frame only. Not every clone is retained; where verified, under half of the shortfall comes from an unresolved V gene, and the cause of the rest is unknown. The sample has around 60,000 clones on record, roughly 90% of them singletons. The ten top clones hold 4% to 5% of the sample. The time point label corresponds to: baseline before first vaccination. Sequenced here: peripheral blood, sampled on day 0 of AZD1222 vaccination. These receptors came from an adult in good health.

The chain uses TRBV30 and TRBJ1-5; D not resolved. From germline, CDR1 is GTSNPN and CDR2 SVGIG (reference sequence). The V end lost 2 bases, the J end lost 3 bases, and 8 bases lay between the germline ends. CDR3 size: 13 residues. The CDR3: CAWSPGYNQPQHF. The DNA of the CDR3 is TGTGCCTGGAGTCCGGGGTACAATCAGCCCCAGCATTTT.

This clone was picked up a small number of times. This chain joins TRBV4-1 and TRBJ1-4, with 7 bases that match TRBD1. The germline gives CDR1 MGHRA, CDR2 YSYEKL. V was clipped by 1 base and J by 8 bases; unmatched bases: 10. The CDR3 has 16 residues. CDR3 protein: CASSQVGRQGQEKLFF. The CDR3 DNA is TGCGCCAGCAGCCAAGTAGGGAGACAGGGCCAGGAAAAACTGTTTTTT.

V and J are TRBV7-3 and TRBJ1-1, with no clear D. The CDR3 consists of 13 residues. CDR1 is SGHTA and CDR2 is FQGTGA in the germline V gene. The V and J ends lost 5 bases and 1 base respectively, with 8 bases between them. Here the CDR3 DNA reads TGTGCCAGCAGCAGGACTCAGAACACTGAAGCTTTCTTT. Translated: CASSRTQNTEAFF.

The V call is TRBV7-2, the J call TRBJ1-1, with no clear D. This CDR3 region has 14 residues. The ends were cut back, 4 bases at V and 1 base at J, with 10 bases in the middle. Germline loops: CDR1 SGHTA, CDR2 FQGNSA. CDR3 sequence: CASSSWAANTEAFF. CDR3 nucleotide sequence: TGTGCCAGCAGCTCGTGGGCAGCGAACACTGAAGCTTTCTTT.

The chain couples TRBV6-5 to TRBJ1-6; TRBD1 is a possible D gene (5 bases). The V gene's germline CDR1 is MNHEY and CDR2 SVGAGI. The CDR3 extends over 15 amino acids. Trimming shortened V by 0 bases and J by 10 bases, and 13 bases separated the two germline ends. DNA for the CDR3: TGTGCCAGCAGTTACTCTGGCAGGGTTGGCTCACCCCTCCACTTT. Its protein product is CASSYSGRVGSPLHF.

In its sample, this clone was seen once. The chain recombines TRBV18 with TRBJ2-5, with 7 bases fitting TRBD1. Germline V gene data show CDR1 as KGHSH and CDR2 as LQKENI. Trimming cost V 3 bases and J 0 bases; bases outside gene matches: 1. The CDR3 sequence is 14 residues long. In nucleotides, the CDR3 is TGTGCCAGCTCACCGACAGGGCACCAAGAGACCCAGTACTTC. Amino acid sequence: CASSPTGHQETQYF.

This clone was picked up one time. CDR3 region: CASSRKGQGHYEQYF. The CDR3 DNA reads as TGTGCCAGCAGTAGAAAGGGACAGGGGCACTACGAGCAGTACTTC. The chain employs TRBV27 and TRBJ2-7, with 10 bases identical to TRBD1. This CDR3 contains 15 residues. The V gene's germline CDR1 is MNHEY and CDR2 SMNVEV (reference sequence). V gave up 5 bases and J gave up 3 bases; unmatched junction bases: 7.

The chain is built from TRBV7-2 and TRBJ1-6; perhaps TRBD1 as D (5 bases). V lost 1 base, J lost 10 bases, and 11 bases lay in between. There are 14 residues in the CDR3. The germline CDR1 and CDR2 sequences are SGHTA and FQGNSA. The CDR3 spells CASSLVQGSSPLHF. For the CDR3, the DNA is TGTGCCAGCAGCTTAGTTCAGGGAAGCTCACCCCTCCACTTT.

The chain links TRBV7-9 to TRBJ2-1; D not certain. The CDR3 loop spans 14 amino acids. Germline CDR1 SEHNR, CDR2 FQNEAQ (reference sequence). Trimming left V 1 base short and J 3 bases short, with 7 bases between. The CDR3 reads CASSLERNYNEQFF. The CDR3 DNA is TGTGCCAGCAGCTTAGAACGGAACTACAATGAGCAGTTCTTC.

V gene TRBV5-5 combines with J gene TRBJ2-3; 7 bases align to TRBD2. Germline V gives CDR1 SGHKS, CDR2 YYEKEE (reference sequence). The CDR3 consists of 14 residues. The ends lost 3 bases at V and 4 bases at J; junction bases unmatched: 5. The CDR3 region is CASSWDYSADTQYF. In DNA form, the CDR3 reads TGTGCCAGCAGCTGGGACTATTCAGCAGATACGCAGTATTTT.

This chain uses TRBV30 with TRBJ1-6; D not resolved. Germline CDR1 and CDR2: GTSNPN and SVGIG (reference sequence). This CDR3 has 15 residues. The V end lost 1 base, the J end lost 5 bases, and 12 bases lay between the germline ends. The chain's CDR3 is CAWSARHINNSPLHF. The CDR3 coding sequence is TGTGCCTGGAGTGCCCGCCACATCAATAATTCACCCCTCCACTTT.

J is TRBJ1-2 and V is TRBV6-5; tentatively, D is TRBD1 (5 bases). The CDR3 is made up of 15 amino acids. The V end lost 6 bases, the J end lost 1 base, and 15 bases lay between the germline ends. Germline CDR1 is MNHEY and CDR2 is SVGAGI. CDR3 in amino acids: CASSPPTEINYGYTF. DNA for the CDR3: TGTGCCAGCAGCCCACCGACAGAGATTAACTATGGCTACACCTTC.

This clone was counted only a few times. The genes are TRBV3-1 (or the pseudogene TRBV3-2) and TRBJ2-7; TRBD2 might be the D (6 bases). The length of the CDR3 is 16 residues. V was cut by 0 bases and J by 3 bases, with 15 bases left in between. The germline V gene has CDR1 LGHDT and CDR2 YNNKEL (reference sequence). The DNA for the CDR3 is TGTGCCAGCAGCCAAGAAGGTGGTGGGGGGTACTACGAGCAGTACTTC. The encoded protein is CASSQEGGGGYYEQYF.

The chain links TRBV18 to TRBJ1-2; no clear D. V was shortened by 2 bases and J by 4 bases, with 17 bases between the two germline ends. The CDR3 spans 16 residues. The germline CDR1 and CDR2 sequences are KGHSH and LQKENI. DNA of the CDR3: TGTGCCAGCTCACCAGGAGGCAGCCCTCTGATCTATGGCTACACCTTC. Translation gives CASSPGGSPLIYGYTF.

The chain has TRBV20-1 and TRBJ2-5; maybe TRBD2 (6 bases). The CDR3 is 19 amino acids. Germline loops: CDR1 DFQATT, CDR2 SNEGSKA (reference sequence). Between the trimmed V and J ends, which lost 3 bases and 5 bases, there was a span of 31 bases. CDR3 nucleotide sequence: TGCAGTGCTAGTGGGCCCAGGGACCTTGGCGGGGACCCCCCGGAGACCCAGTACTTC. This translates into CSASGPRDLGGDPPETQYF.

This chain uses TRBV9 with TRBJ2-7; tentatively, D is TRBD1 (6 bases). This CDR3 region has 15 residues. Trimming removed 4 bases from V and 3 bases from J, with 17 bases in between. The germline CDR1 and CDR2 sequences are SGDLS and YYNGEE. The CDR3 here is CASSPGTLRGYEQYF. CDR3 nucleotides: TGTGCCAGCAGCCCAGGGACATTAAGGGGCTACGAGCAGTACTTC. The variable domain in full, with the rest retrieved from reference TRBV9 and TRBJ2-7, is DSGVTQTPKHLITATGQRVTLRCSPRSGDLSVYWYQQSLDQGLQFLIQYYNGEERAKGNILERFSAQQFPDLHSELNLSSLELGDSALYFCASSPGTLRGYEQYFGPGTRLTVT.

The chain recombines TRBV5-1 with TRBJ1-5; tentative D call: TRBD1 (5 bases). This CDR3 contains 13 residues. The V gene's germline CDR1 is SGHRS and CDR2 YFSETQ. V was shortened by 4 bases and J by 5 bases, with 10 bases between the two germline ends. The CDR3 loop is CASSEGKDQPQHF. CDR3 sequence (DNA): TGCGCCAGCAGCGAGGGGAAGGATCAGCCCCAGCATTTT.

This chain joins TRBV11-1 and TRBJ2-5, with TRBD2 matching 7 bases. This CDR3 contains 16 residues. V lost 2 bases, J lost 1 base, and 7 bases stayed unmatched. CDR1 SGHAT and CDR2 FQDESV come from the germline V gene (reference sequence). CDR3 coding DNA: TGTGCCAGCAGCTTATTCCCAGCGGGGTCCCAAGAGACCCAGTACTTC. As protein: CASSLFPAGSQETQYF.

This chain uses TRBV10-1 with TRBJ2-7; 8 bases agree with TRBD1. The V segment lost 2 bases and the J segment 2 bases; nucleotides outside the gene matches: 8. CDR1 and CDR2 from the germline V gene are WNHNN and SYGVQD (reference sequence). The CDR3 consists of 16 residues. The chain's CDR3 is CASSEGVGQGPYEQYF. In nucleotides, the CDR3 is TGCGCCAGCAGTGAGGGAGTAGGACAGGGACCCTACGAGCAGTACTTC.

The genes are TRBV2 and TRBJ1-5, with D possibly matching TRBD1 (5 bases). Germline V gene data show CDR1 as SNHLY and CDR2 as FYNNEI. Trimming stripped 7 bases from V and 6 bases from J, with 13 bases between. This CDR3 comprises 13 residues. The DNA of the CDR3 is TGTGCCAGCAAGCAGGGTGGATCTCAGCCCCAGCATTTT. As protein: CASKQGGSQPQHF.